This T cell receptor beta chain appears in the sequencing data of a study of human T cells and chemical hapten exposure listed by TCRdb under 2021. General notes on the study: For sensitization, 2% DPC in acetone was applied to a roughly 2 cm by roughly 2 cm area of upper inner arm skin. Alopecia areata with under or over 50% scalp involvement, alopecia totalis and alopecia universalis were represented in the patient cohort, which was mostly female. The libraries were sequenced as a pool, and the TCR yield per sample differed mostly because of small variations in library volumes within the pool. For TCR sequencing, blood came from 25 to 30 alopecia patients at anywhere from one to four time points (pre-sensitization, 2, 6 and 24 weeks). Patient blood was sampled pre-sensitization (week 0) and at 2, 6 and about 24 weeks after DPC sensitization. Patch testing on the upper back used Finn chambers containing 0.01% DPC, with scoring done after 6 days according to International Contact Dermatitis Research Group standards. In alopecia patients, the study followed how the peripheral blood TCR repertoire changed in vivo over primary and secondary sensitization to diphenylcyclopropenone (DPC), a hapten. Patients additionally received weekly therapeutic DPC doses to the scalp throughout the roughly 24-week study period. Results and caveats for the whole study, not just this receptor: After repeated subsampling, changes were observed in the strength of the expansion versus patch-test correlation and in the threshold at which the correlation became significant. Expanded TCRs formed significantly more large CDR3 similarity clusters than pre-sensitization or healthy control sets, consistent with antigen-driven responses. Patch test score was positively correlated with the number of PT1 expanded TCRs, with significance at thresholds 8, 16 and 32 but not at 4. Because all patients had alopecia, a presumed autoimmune disease, the immune response of the patients might differ from that of healthy individuals. No change with DPC sensitization was found in the number of TCRs above 1 in 1000 frequency, and no evidence of global repertoire structure alterations was found.

In light of the paper, this sample's time point label describes: pre-sensitization, week 0. Interpreted using the paper, the treatment or condition label stands for: therapeutic diphenylcyclopropenone sensitization with weekly scalp DPC. At every patch-test visit, the blood draw took place before the patch test was put on. Patients were considered eligible if aged 18 to 70, diagnosed with alopecia and deemed suitable for DPC therapy, and patients were excluded if pregnant. Total RNA was extracted from unfractionated whole blood that had been collected in Tempus Blood RNA tubes. Receptor libraries were prepared by RACE. TCRdb names NextSeq 500 as the instrument used. Library preparation attached unique molecular identifiers to individual cDNA molecules for quantitative, reproducible TCR counting. Each blood RNA sample was used to sequence both TCR alpha and TCR beta chains. The paper's processing steps were these. Samples had a median of approximately 93,000 TCRs, with a range from 23,224 to 690,600. The Decombinator software suite was used to annotate the V, J and CDR3 of the TCR reads. For PS versus PT1 abundance plots, all samples were subsampled to the same number of TCRs (28,000). Expanded TCRs were defined as absent before sensitization and observed at least eight times at the 2-week time point. The public sequencing data were trimmed at Q25 with fastp and processed into clonotypes with MiXCR by TCRdb, which kept only in-frame beta chains. Rows with one shared CDR3 protein collapse into an entry with the most common genes and DNA. These V and J calls originate from TCRdb's pipeline instead of the authors' own analysis. The sample table contains 150,000 to 200,000 distinct CDR3 sequences; only one count was recorded for approximately 31% of them. The ten largest clones add up to approximately 3% of the sample.

About this clonotype: The antigen it binds to is not known. Per-base quality was not reported, and no clone a single base away is much larger than it.

Sequences ENHRY (CDR1) and SYGVKD (CDR2) are obtained from the germline V gene. V drops 4 bases and J drops 3 bases, leaving 9 bases in between. The CDR3 measures 14 amino acids from cysteine to phenylalanine. Only the CDR3 region is kept as DNA, spanning 42 bases read in frame from base 1. The TCR sequence derives from a woman aged 30 to 39 with alopecia areata. Some clones in this sample may be carry-over from other donors' samples. The specimen was whole blood, collected in connection with sensitization to the hapten diphenylcyclopropenone (DPC). The rearrangement joined TRBV10-3 to TRBJ1-4; the D gene identity is not certain. Here is the DNA: TGTGCCATCAGTGTGTCGGGGTCTAATGAAAAACTGTTTTTT. This translates into CAISVSGSNEKLFF.